This T cell receptor beta chain was identified in a study of shared clonotypes between healthy human individuals. Whole-study findings and limits: The expectation was that sequencing depth would affect clonotype sharing among donors.

The donors were all Caucasian adults (living in Nashville, Tennessee). Memory CD4+ cells were the fraction left after CD45RA+ naive selection. Method: immunoSEQ multiplex PCR; TCRdb's copy keeps in-frame clones and lacks some. The sample has around 2.3 million clones; around 95% are singletons. In regard to this clone: Its antigen is unknown.

Germline V gene sequence: CDR1 SGHTA, CDR2 FQGNSA. V was clipped by 5 bases and J by 1 base, with 17 bases between them. The CDR3 runs 16 residues. The sample taken for sequencing was naive CD4+ T cells sorted from blood. Subset described: CD45RA+ positively selected. The receptor comes from a man aged 18 to 35 in good health. V is TRBV7-2 and J is TRBJ1-2; D call uncertain. CDR3 amino acids: CASSAGGLGVNYGYTF. The CDR3 DNA reads TGTGCCAGCAGCGCAGGAGGGTTGGGTGTTAACTATGGCTACACCTTC.